This T cell receptor (beta chain) is drawn from a study of T-cell reconstitution after alpha-beta-depleted transplantation in children (dated by TCRdb to the mid-2010s). Turning to the overall study: The study quantitatively tracked T-cell immune reconstitution after TCRalphabeta/CD19-depleted allogeneic hematopoietic cell transplantation in children using TCR repertoire profiling. What the research found in general, with its limitations: Over subsequent months, a decline in hyperexpanded clone frequencies was noted, and after one year, T-cell counts and TCRbeta diversity were mostly ascribed to newly produced T cells. In some patients, high TCRbeta diversity at day 60 was attributed to recipient T cells and intrathymic progenitors that had survived conditioning. Apparently early alphabetaT-cell count recovery about two months after transplant reportedly relied on only several hundred rapidly expanded clones derived from non-depleted graft cells.

This clonotype was recorded at least ten times. Its antigen remains unidentified. Qualities for individual bases were not recorded, and no much larger clone is one base off. Libraries came from PCR. Instrument used: Illumina HiSeq 2500. TCR libraries were prepared with molecular barcoding, using unique molecular identifiers to normalize TCRbeta repertoire quantification. Through fastp at Q25 and MiXCR, TCRdb rebuilt clones from the public reads, retaining in-frame beta chains. Rows with a matching CDR3 protein are joined into one entry that keeps the most common DNA and genes. The sample yields about 240,000 distinct CDR3 sequences; roughly a quarter were counted once. The top ten constitute approximately 2.5% of the sample. V lost 7 bases and J lost 5 bases; the stretch between them is 12 bases long. Taken from cysteine to phenylalanine, the CDR3 has 12 residues. Only CDR3 DNA remains: 36 bases, in frame from the first base. Per the germline V gene, MDHEN is the CDR1 and SYDVKM is the CDR2.

Interpreted using the paper, the treatment or condition label stands for: allogeneic hematopoietic cell transplantation with graft depleted of TCRalphabeta T cells and CD19 B cells. The children who served as transplant recipients had been given grafts of TCRalphabeta/CD19-depleted allogeneic hematopoietic cells. The chain is assembled from TRBV28 and TRBJ2-7; no confident D gene assignment can be made. The source was PBMCs, collected before TCRalphabeta/CD19-depleted stem cell transplant. This TCR came from a girl aged 2-10 years with Fanconi anemia, due to receive a stem cell transplant. The DNA is as follows: TGTGCCAGCAAACTTGCCTGGGACGAGCAGTACTTC. Its coded protein is CASKLAWDEQYF.